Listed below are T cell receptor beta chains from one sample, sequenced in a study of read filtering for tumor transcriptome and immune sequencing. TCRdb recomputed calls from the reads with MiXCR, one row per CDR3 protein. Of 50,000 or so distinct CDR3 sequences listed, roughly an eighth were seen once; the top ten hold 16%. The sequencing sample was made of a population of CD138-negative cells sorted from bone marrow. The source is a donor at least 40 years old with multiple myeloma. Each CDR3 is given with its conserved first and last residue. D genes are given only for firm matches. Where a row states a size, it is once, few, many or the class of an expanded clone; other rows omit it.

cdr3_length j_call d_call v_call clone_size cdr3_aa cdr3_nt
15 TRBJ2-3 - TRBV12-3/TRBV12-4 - CASRAQVGSTDTQYF TGTGCCAGCAGGGCCCAAGTCGGTTCCACAGATACGCAGTATTTT
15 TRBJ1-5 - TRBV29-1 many CSVVGLQRDHQPQHF TGCAGCGTTGTAGGCCTACAGAGAGATCATCAGCCCCAGCATTTT
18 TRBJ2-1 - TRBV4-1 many CASSQRGTGGRSYNEQFF TGCGCCAGCAGCCAAAGGGGTACGGGGGGCCGCTCCTACAATGAGCAGTTCTTC
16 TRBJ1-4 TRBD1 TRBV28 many CASTYPTGTANEKLFF TGTGCCAGCACGTACCCCACCGGGACAGCTAATGAAAAACTGTTTTTT
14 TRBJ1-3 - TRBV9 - CASSPLGQGNTIYF TGTGCCAGCAGCCCCTTGGGACAAGGAAACACCATATATTTT
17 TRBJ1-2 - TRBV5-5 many CASSLTPPGQRVYGYTF TGTGCCAGCAGCTTGACCCCACCCGGACAGCGAGTCTATGGCTACACCTTC
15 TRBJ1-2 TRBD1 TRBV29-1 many CSVEARWTGGNGYTF TGCAGCGTTGAAGCCAGGTGGACAGGGGGCAATGGCTACACCTTC
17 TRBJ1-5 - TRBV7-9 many CASSSQGSEAGNQPQHF TGTGCCAGCAGCTCACAGGGAAGTGAAGCCGGCAATCAGCCCCAGCATTTT
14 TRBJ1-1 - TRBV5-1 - CASSLQTSGTEAFF TGCGCCAGCAGTTTACAGACTTCGGGCACTGAAGCTTTCTTT
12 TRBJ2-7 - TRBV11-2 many CASSLVQNEQYF TGTGCCAGCAGCTTAGTCCAGAACGAGCAGTACTTC
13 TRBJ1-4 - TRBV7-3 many CASSFGPNEKLFF TGTGCCAGCAGCTTCGGACCTAATGAAAAACTGTTTTTT